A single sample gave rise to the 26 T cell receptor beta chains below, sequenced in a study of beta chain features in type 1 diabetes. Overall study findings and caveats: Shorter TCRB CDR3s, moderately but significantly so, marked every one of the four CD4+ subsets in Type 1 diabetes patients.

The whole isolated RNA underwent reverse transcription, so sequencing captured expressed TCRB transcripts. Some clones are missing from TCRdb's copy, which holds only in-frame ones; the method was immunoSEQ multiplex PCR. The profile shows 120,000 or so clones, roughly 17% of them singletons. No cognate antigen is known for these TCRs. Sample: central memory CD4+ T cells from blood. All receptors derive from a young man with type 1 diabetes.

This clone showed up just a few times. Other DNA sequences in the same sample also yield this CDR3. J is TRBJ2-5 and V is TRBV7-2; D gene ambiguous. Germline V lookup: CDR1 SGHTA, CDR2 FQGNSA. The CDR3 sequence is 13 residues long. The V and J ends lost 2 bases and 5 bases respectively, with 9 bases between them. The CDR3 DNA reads TGTGCCAGCAGCTTAAGTTTGGGGGAGACCCAGTACTTC. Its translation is CASSLSLGETQYF.

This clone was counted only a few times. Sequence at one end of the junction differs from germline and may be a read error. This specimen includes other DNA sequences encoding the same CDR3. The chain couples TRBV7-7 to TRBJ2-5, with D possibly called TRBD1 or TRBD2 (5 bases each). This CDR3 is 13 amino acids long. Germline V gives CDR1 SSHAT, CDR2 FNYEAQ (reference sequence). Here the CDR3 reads CASSLGHQETQYF. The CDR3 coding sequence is TGTGCTAGCAGCTTGGGACACCAAGAGACCCAGTACTTC.

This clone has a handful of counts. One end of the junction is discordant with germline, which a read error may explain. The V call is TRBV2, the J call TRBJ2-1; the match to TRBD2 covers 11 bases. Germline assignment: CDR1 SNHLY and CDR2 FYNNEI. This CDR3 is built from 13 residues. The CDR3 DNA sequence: TGTGCCAGCAGTGAAGGGACTAGCGGGTCCCCGCTCTTC. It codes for CASSEGTSGSPLF.

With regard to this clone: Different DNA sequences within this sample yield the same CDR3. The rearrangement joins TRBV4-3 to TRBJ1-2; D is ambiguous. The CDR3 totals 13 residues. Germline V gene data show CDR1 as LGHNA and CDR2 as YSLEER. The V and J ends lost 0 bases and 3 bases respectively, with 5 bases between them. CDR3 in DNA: TGCGCCAGCAGCCAAGATCGGGACTATGGCTACACCTTC. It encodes CASSQDRDYGYTF.

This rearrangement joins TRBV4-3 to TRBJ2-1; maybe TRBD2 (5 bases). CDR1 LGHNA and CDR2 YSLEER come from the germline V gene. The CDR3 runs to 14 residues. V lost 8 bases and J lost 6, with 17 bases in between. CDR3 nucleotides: TGCGCCAGCGCCGGGGTTCTTGGGCTCAATGAGCAGTTCTTC. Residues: CASAGVLGLNEQFF.

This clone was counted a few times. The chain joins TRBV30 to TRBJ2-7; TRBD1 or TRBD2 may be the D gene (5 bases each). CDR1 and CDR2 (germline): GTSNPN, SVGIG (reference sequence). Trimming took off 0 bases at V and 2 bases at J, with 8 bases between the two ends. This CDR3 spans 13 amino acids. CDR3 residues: CAWSVTGPYEQYF. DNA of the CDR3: TGTGCCTGGAGTGTTACGGGGCCCTACGAGCAGTACTTC.

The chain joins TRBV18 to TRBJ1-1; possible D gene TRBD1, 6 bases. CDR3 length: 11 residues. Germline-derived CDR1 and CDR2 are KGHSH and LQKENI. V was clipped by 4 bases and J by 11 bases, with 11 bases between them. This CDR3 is CASSQGDGAFF. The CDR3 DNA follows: TGTGCCAGCTCACAGGGGGACGGGGCTTTCTTT. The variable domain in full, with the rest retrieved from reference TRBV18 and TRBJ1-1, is NAGVMQNPRHLVRRRGQEARLRCSPMKGHSHVYWYRQLPEEGLKFMVYLQKENIIDESGMPKERFSAEFPKEGPSILRIQQVVRGDSAAYFCASSQGDGAFFGQGTRLTVV.

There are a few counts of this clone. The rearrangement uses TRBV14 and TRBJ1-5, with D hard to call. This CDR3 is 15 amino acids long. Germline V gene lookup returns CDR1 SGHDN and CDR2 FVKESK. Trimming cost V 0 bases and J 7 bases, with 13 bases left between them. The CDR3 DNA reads TGTGCCAGCAGCCAAGAGTTATCGCGGTTACAGCCCCAGCATTTT. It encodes CASSQELSRLQPQHF. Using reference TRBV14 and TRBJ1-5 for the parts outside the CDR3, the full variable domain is EAGVTQFPSHSVIEKGQTVTLRCDPISGHDNLYWYRRVMGKEIKFLLHFVKESKQDESGMPNNRFLAERTGGTYSTLKVQPAELEDSGVYFCASSQELSRLQPQHFGDGTRLSIL.

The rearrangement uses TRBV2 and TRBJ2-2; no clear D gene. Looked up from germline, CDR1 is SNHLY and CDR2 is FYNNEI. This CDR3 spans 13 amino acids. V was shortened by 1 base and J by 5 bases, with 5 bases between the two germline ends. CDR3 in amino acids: CASSEVRTGELFF. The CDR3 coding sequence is TGTGCCAGCAGTGAAGTAAGGACCGGGGAGCTGTTTTTT.

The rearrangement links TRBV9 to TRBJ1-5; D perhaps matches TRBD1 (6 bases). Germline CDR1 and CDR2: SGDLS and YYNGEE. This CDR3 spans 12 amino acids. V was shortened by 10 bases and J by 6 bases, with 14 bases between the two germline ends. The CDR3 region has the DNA TGTGCCCGGCGGGGGGCCACTCAGCCCCAGCATTTT. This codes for CARRGATQPQHF.

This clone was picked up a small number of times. For the CDR3, the DNA is TGTGCCAGCAGCATCAGCGGGAGGGGAGACGAGCAGTACTTC. It is translated as CASSISGRGDEQYF. The chain combines TRBV7-2 with TRBJ2-7, with 10 bases that match TRBD2. This CDR3 has 14 amino acids. The V and J ends lost 5 bases and 5 bases, in that order; junction bases with no gene match: 6. In germline, CDR1 is SGHTA, CDR2 FQGNSA.

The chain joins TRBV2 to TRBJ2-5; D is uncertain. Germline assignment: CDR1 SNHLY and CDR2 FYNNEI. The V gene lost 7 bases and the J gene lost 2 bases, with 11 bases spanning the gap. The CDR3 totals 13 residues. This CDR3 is CASMVRIQETQYF. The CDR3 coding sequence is TGTGCCAGCATGGTCAGAATACAAGAGACCCAGTACTTC.

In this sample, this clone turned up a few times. This CDR3 reads CASSQRDYGYTF. The CDR3 DNA reads as TGTGCCAGCAGTCAGCGAGACTATGGCTACACCTTC. V usage is TRBV7-6 and J usage is TRBJ1-2; D is unresolved. V gave up 6 bases and J gave up 3 bases, with 8 bases separating them. The CDR3 has 12 residues. CDR1 is SGHVS, CDR2 FNYEAQ, per germline. The full variable domain, with the rest looked up from reference TRBV7-6 and TRBJ1-2, is GAGVSQSPRYKVTKRGQDVALRCDPISGHVSLYWYRQALGQGPEFLTYFNYEAQQDKSGLPNDRFSAERPEGSISTLTIQRTEQRDSAMYRCASSQRDYGYTFGSGTRLTVV.

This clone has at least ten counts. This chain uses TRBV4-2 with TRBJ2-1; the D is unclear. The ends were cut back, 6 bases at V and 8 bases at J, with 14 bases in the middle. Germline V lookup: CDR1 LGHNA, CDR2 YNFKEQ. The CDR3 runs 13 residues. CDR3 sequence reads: CASRMGLVDEQFF. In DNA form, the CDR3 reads TGTGCCAGCAGGATGGGCCTGGTAGATGAGCAGTTCTTC.

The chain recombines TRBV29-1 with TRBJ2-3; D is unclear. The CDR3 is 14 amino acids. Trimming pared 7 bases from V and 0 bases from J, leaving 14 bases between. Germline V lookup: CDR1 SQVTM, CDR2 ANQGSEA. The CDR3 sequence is CSAGSPGSTDTQYF. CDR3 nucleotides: TGCAGCGCCGGAAGTCCCGGAAGCACAGATACGCAGTATTTT.

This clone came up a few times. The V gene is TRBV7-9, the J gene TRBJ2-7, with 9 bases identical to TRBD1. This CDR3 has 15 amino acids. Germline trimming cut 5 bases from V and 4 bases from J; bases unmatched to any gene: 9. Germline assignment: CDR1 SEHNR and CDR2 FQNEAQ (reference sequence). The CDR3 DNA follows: TGTGCCAGCAGCCAAGGGGGACAGGGATTGTACGAGCAGTACTTC. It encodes CASSQGGQGLYEQYF.

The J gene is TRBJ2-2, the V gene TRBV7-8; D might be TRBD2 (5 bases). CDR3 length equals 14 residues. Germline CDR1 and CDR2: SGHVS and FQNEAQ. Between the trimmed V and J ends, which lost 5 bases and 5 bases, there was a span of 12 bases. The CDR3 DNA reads TGTGCCAGCAGCGGTAGCGTCAGAACCGGGGAGCTGTTTTTT. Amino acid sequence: CASSGSVRTGELFF.

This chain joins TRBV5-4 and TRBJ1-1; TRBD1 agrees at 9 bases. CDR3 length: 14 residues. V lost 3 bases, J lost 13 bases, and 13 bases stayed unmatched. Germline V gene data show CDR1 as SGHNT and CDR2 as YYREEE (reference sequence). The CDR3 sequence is CASSSTGTGNDGFF. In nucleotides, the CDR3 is TGTGCCAGCAGCTCAACCGGGACAGGGAATGATGGTTTCTTT.

The CDR3 DNA is TGTGCCAGCAGCTTAGACTTCTGGGGCACCGGGGAGCTGTTTTTT. This encodes CASSLDFWGTGELFF. V usage is TRBV7-8 and J usage is TRBJ2-2; no reliable D call. From germline, CDR1 is SGHVS and CDR2 FQNEAQ. V lost 1 base to trimming and J lost 4 bases, with 10 bases between them. CDR3 size: 15 residues.

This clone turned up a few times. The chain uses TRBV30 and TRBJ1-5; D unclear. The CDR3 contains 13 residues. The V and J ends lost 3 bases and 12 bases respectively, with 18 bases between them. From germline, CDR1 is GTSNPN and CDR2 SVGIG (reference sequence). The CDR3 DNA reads TGTGCCTGGAGGGTACATTGGGCCAGCGGCCAGCATTTT. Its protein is CAWRVHWASGQHF.

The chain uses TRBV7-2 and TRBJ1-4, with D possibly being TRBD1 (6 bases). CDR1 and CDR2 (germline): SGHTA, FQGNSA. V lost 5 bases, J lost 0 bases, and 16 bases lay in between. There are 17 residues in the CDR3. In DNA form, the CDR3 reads TGTGCCAGCAGCCAAGGGGGAGGCCATCCAACTAATGAAAAACTGTTTTTT. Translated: CASSQGGGHPTNEKLFF.

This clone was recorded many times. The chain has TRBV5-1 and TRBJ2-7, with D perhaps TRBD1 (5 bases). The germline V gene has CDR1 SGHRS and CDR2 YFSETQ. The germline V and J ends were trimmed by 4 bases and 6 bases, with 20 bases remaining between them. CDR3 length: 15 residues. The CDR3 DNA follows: TGCGCCAGCAGCCCACCAGACAGTAATGCCGTCGAGCAGTACTTC. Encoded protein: CASSPPDSNAVEQYF.

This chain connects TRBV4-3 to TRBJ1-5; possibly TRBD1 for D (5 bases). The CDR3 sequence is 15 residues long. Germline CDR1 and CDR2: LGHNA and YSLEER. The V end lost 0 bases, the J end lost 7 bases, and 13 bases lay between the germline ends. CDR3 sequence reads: CASSQDTRVGQPQHF. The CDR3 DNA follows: TGCGCCAGCAGCCAAGATACCAGGGTGGGCCAGCCCCAGCATTTT.

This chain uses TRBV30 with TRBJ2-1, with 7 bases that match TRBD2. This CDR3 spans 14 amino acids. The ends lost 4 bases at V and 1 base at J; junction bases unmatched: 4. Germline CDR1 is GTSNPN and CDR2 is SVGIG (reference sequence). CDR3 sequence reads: CAWTQAGSYNEQFF. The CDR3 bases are TGTGCCTGGACCCAAGCGGGGTCCTACAATGAGCAGTTCTTC.

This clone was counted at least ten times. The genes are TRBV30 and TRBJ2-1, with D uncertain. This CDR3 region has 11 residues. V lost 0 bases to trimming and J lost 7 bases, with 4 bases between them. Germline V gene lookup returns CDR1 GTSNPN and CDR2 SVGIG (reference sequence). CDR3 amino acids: CAWSVDNEQFF. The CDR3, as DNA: TGTGCCTGGAGTGTGGATAATGAGCAGTTCTTC.

The CDR3 nucleotides are TGTGCCAGCAGTTACCCAGAGAACACTGAAGCTTTCTTT. Encoded protein: CASSYPENTEAFF. This chain uses TRBV6-5 with TRBJ1-1; D gene unclear. Germline loops: CDR1 MNHEY, CDR2 SVGAGI. The CDR3 has 13 amino acids. Trimming removed 2 bases at V and 1 base at J, with 5 bases between.